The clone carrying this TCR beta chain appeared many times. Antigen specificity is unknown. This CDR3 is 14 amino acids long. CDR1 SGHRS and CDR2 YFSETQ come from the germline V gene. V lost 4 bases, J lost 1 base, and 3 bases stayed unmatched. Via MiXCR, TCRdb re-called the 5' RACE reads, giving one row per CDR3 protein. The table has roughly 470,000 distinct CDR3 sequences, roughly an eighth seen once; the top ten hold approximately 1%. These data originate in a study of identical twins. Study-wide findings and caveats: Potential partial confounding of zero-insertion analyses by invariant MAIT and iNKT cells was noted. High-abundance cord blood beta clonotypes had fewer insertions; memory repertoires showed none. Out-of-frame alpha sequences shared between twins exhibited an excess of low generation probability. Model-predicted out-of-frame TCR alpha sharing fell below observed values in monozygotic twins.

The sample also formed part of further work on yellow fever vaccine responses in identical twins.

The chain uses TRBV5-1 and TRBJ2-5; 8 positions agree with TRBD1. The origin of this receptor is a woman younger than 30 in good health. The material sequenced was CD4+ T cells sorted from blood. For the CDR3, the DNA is TGCGCCAGCAGCCCAGGACAGGGCCAAGAGACCCAGTACTTC. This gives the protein CASSPGQGQETQYF.